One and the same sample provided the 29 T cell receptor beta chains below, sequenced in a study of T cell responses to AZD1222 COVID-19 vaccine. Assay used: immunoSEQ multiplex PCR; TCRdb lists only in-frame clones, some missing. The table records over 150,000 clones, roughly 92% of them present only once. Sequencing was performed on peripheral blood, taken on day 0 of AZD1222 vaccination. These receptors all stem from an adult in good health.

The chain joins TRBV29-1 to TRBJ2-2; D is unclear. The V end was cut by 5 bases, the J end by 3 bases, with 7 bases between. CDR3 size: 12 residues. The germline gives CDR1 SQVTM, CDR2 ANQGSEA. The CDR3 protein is CSVIDDTGELFF. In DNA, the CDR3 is TGCAGCGTTATAGACGACACCGGGGAGCTGTTTTTT.

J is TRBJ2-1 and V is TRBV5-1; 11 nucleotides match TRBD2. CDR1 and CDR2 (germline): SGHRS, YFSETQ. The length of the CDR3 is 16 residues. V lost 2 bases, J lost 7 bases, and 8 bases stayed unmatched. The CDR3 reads CASSFLAGGSGNEQFF. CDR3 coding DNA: TGCGCCAGCAGCTTTCTAGCGGGAGGTTCGGGTAATGAGCAGTTCTTC.

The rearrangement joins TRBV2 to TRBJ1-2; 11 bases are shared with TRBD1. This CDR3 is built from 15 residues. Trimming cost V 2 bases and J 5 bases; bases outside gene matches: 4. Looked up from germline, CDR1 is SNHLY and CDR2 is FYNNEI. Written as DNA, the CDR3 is TGTGCCAGCAGTGAATGGGACAGGGGGGGGTATGGCTACACCTTC. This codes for CASSEWDRGGYGYTF. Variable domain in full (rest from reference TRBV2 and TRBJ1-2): EPEVTQTPSHQVTQMGQEVILRCVPISNHLYFYWYRQILGQKVEFLVSFYNNEISEKSEIFDDQFSVERPDGSNFTLKIRSTKLEDSAMYFCASSEWDRGGYGYTFGSGTRLTVV.

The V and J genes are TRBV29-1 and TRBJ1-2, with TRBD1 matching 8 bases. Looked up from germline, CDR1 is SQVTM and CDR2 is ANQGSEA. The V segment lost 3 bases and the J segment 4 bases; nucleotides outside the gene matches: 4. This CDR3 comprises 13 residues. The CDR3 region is CSVDSGQVYGYTF. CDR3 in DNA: TGCAGCGTTGATTCGGGACAGGTCTATGGCTACACCTTC. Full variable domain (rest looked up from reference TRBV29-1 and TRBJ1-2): SAVISQKPSRDICQRGTSLTIQCQVDSQVTMMFWYRQQPGQSLTLIATANQGSEATYESGFVIDKFPISRPNLTFSTLTVSNMSPEDSSIYLCSVDSGQVYGYTFGSGTRLTVV.

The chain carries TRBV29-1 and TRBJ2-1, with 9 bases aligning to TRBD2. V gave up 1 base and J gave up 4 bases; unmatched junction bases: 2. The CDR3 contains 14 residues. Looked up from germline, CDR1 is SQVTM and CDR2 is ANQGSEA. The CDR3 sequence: CSVEGLADYNEQFF. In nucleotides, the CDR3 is TGCAGCGTTGAAGGACTAGCGGATTACAATGAGCAGTTCTTC.

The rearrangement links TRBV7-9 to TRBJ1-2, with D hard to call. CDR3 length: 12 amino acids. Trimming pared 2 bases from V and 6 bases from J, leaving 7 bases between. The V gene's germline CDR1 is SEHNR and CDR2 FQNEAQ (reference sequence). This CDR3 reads CASSLKVHGYTF. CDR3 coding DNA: TGTGCCAGCAGCTTAAAGGTCCATGGCTACACCTTC.

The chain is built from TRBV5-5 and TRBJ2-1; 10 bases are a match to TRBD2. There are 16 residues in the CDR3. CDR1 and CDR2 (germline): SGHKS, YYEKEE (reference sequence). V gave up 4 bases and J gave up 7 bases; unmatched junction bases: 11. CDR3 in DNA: TGTGCCAGCAGCAGGGAGGTCCCTAGCGGGAGTAATGAGCAGTTCTTC. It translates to CASSREVPSGSNEQFF.

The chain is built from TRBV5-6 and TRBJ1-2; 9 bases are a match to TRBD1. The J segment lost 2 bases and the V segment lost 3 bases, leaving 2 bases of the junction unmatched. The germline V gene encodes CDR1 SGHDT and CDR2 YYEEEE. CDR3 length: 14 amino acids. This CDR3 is CASSWTGENYGYTF. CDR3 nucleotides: TGTGCCAGCAGCTGGACAGGGGAGAACTATGGCTACACCTTC.

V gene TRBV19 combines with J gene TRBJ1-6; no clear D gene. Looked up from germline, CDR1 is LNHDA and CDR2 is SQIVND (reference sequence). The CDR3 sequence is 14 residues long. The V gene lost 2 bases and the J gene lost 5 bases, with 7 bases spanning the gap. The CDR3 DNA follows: TGTGCCAGTAGTATACGCCTTGATAATTCACCCCTCCACTTT. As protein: CASSIRLDNSPLHF. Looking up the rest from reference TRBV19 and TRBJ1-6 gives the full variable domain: DGGITQSPKYLFRKEGQNVTLSCEQNLNHDAMYWYRQDPGQGLRLIYYSQIVNDFQKGDIAEGYSVSREKKESFPLTVTSAQKNPTAFYLCASSIRLDNSPLHFGNGTRLTVT.

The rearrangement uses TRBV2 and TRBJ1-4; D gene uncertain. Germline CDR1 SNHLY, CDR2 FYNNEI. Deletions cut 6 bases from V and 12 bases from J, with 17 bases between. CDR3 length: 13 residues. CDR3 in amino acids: CASSIRWAEELFF. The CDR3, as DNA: TGTGCCAGCAGCATCCGGTGGGCGGAGGAACTGTTTTTT. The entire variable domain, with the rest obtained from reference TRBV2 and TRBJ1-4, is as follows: EPEVTQTPSHQVTQMGQEVILRCVPISNHLYFYWYRQILGQKVEFLVSFYNNEISEKSEIFDDQFSVERPDGSNFTLKIRSTKLEDSAMYFCASSIRWAEELFFGSGTQLSVL.

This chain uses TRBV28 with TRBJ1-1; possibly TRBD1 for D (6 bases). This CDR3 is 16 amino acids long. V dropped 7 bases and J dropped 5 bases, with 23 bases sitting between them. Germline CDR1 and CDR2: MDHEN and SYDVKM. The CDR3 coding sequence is TGTGCCAGCACCCGAAGTAGAGGGGGGCGGGGGACTGAAGCTTTCTTT. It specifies CASTRSRGGRGTEAFF.

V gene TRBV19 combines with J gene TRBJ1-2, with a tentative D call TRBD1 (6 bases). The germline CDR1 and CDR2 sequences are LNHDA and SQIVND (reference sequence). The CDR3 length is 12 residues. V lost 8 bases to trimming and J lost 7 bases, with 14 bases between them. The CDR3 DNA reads TGTGCCAGTTCCGGGGGGCTTTTTGGCTACACCTTC. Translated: CASSGGLFGYTF.

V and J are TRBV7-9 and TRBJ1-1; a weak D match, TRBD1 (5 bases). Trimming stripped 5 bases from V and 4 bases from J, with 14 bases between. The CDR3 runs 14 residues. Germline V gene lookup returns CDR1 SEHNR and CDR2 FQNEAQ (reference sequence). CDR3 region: CASSVSPGTTEAFF. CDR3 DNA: TGTGCCAGCAGCGTGAGTCCGGGGACCACTGAAGCTTTCTTT.

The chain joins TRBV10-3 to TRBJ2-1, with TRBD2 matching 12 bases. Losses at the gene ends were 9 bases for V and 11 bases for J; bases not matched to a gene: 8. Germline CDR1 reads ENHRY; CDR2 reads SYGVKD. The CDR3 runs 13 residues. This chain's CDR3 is CAISLAGGPKQFF. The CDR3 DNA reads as TGTGCCATATCTCTAGCGGGAGGGCCAAAGCAGTTCTTC.

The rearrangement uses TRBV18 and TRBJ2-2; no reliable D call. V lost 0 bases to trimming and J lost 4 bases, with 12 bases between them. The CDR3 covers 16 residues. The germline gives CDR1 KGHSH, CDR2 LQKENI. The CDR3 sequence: CASSPPLTYFTGELFF. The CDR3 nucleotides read TGTGCCAGCTCACCACCCCTGACGTATTTCACCGGGGAGCTGTTTTTT.

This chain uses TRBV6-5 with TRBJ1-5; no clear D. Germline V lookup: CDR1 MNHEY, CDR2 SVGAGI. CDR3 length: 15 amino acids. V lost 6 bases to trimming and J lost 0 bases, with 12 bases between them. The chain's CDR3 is CASSASSYSNQPQHF. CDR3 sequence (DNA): TGTGCCAGCAGCGCGTCCTCCTATAGCAATCAGCCCCAGCATTTT.

CDR3 DNA sequence: TGTGCCAGCAGCAACTATAGGGACACTGAAGCTTTCTTT. Its translation: CASSNYRDTEAFF. The rearrangement links TRBV7-3 to TRBJ1-1, with D hard to call. This CDR3 contains 13 residues. The germline V and J ends were trimmed by 5 bases and 3 bases, with 10 bases remaining between them. Germline CDR1 is SGHTA and CDR2 is FQGTGA.

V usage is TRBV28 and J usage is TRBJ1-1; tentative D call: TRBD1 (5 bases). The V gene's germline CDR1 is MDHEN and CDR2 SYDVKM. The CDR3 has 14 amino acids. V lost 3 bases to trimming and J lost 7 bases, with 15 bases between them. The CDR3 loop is CASSLPTRGSEAFF. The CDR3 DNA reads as TGTGCCAGCAGTTTGCCCACCCGGGGGAGTGAAGCTTTCTTT.

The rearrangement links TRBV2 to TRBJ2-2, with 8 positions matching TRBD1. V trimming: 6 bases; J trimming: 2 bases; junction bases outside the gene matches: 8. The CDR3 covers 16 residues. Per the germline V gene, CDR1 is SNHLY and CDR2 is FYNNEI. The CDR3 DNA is TGTGCCAGCAGGGACAGGGTCGGACCTAACACCGGGGAGCTGTTTTTT. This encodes CASRDRVGPNTGELFF.

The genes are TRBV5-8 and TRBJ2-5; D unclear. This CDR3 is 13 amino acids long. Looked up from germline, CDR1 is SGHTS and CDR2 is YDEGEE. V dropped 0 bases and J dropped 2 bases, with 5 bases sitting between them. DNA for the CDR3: TGTGCCAGCAGCTTGGGGCAGCAAGAGACCCAGTACTTC. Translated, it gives CASSLGQQETQYF.

In DNA form, the CDR3 reads TGTGCCAGCAGGGACTACGAGCAGTACGTC. Residues: CASRDYEQYV. This chain connects TRBV6-5 to TRBJ2-7, with unresolved D. The CDR3 consists of 10 residues. The germline V gene encodes CDR1 MNHEY and CDR2 SVGAGI. V was shortened by 6 bases and J by 3 bases, with 3 bases between the two germline ends.

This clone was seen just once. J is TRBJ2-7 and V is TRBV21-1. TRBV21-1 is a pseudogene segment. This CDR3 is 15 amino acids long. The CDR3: CASSKEWGKSYEQYF. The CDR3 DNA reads TGTGCCAGCAGCAAAGAATGGGGGAAGTCCTACGAGCAGTACTTC.

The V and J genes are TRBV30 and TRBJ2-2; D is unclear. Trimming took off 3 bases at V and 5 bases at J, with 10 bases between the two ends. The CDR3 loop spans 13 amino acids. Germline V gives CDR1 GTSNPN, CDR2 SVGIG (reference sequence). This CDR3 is CAWRTRRTGELFF. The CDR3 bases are TGTGCCTGGAGAACCCGCAGGACCGGGGAGCTGTTTTTT.

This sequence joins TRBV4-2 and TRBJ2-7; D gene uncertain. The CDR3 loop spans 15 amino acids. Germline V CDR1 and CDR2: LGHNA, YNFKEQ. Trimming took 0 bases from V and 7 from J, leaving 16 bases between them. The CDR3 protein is CASSQEMRLSEEQYF. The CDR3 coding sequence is TGTGCCAGCAGCCAAGAAATGAGACTCTCGGAAGAGCAGTACTTC.

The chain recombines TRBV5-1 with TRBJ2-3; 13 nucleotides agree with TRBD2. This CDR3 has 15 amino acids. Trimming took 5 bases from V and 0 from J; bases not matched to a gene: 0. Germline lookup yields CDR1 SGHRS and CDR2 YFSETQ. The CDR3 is CASRLAGGSTDTQYF. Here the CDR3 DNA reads TGCGCCAGCAGACTAGCGGGAGGGAGCACAGATACGCAGTATTTT.

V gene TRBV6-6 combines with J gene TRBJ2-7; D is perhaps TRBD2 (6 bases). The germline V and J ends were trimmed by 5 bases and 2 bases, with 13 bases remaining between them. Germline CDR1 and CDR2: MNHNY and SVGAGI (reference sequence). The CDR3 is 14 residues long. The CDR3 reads CASSPLGGTYEQYF. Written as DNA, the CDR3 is TGTGCCAGCAGTCCCCTTGGGGGGACCTACGAGCAGTACTTC.

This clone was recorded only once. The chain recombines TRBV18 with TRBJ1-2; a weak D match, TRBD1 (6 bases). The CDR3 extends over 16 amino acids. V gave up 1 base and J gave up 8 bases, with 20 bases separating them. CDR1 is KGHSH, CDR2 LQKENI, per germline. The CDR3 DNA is TGTGCCAGCTCACCACGGCAGGGGCGCGACGATGGAGGCTACACCTTC. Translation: CASSPRQGRDDGGYTF.

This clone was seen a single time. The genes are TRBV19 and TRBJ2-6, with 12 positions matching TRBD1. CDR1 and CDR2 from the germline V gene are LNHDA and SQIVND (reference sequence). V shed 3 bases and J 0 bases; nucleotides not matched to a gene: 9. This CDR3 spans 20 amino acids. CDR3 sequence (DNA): TGTGCCAGTAGTATGGAGGGGACAGGGGGCTTTCTCTCTGGGGCCAACGTCCTGACTTTC. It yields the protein CASSMEGTGGFLSGANVLTF.

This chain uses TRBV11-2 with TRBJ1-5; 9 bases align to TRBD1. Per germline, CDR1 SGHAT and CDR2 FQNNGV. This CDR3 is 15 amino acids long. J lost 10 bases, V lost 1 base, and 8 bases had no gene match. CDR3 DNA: TGTGCCAGCAGCTTAGGAGGACAGGGGAATCGTCCCCAGCATTTT. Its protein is CASSLGGQGNRPQHF. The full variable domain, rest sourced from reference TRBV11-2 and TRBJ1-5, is EAGVAQSPRYKIIEKRQSVAFWCNPISGHATLYWYQQILGQGPKLLIQFQNNGVVDDSQLPKDRFSAERLKGVDSTLKIQPAKLEDSAVYLCASSLGGQGNRPQHFGDGTRLSIL.